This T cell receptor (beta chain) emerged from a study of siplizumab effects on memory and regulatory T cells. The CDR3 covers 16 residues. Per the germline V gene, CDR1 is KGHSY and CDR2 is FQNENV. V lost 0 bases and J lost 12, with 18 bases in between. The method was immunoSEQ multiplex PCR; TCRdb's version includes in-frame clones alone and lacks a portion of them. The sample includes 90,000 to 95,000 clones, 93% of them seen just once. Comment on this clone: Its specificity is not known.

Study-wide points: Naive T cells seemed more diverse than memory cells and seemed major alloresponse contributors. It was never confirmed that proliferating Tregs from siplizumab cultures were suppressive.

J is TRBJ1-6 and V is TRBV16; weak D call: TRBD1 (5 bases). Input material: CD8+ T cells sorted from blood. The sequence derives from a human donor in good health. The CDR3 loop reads CASSQSVGVQTRPLHF. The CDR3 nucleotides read TGTGCCAGCAGCCAATCGGTGGGGGTCCAGACTCGACCCCTCCACTTT.